This T cell receptor beta chain originates from a study of cytomegalovirus exposure and HLA in healthy donors. Deletions cut 1 base from V and 10 bases from J, with 8 bases between. This CDR3 has 12 amino acids. CDR1 and CDR2 (germline): SNHLY, FYNNEI. About this clone: What it binds is not known.

60 Vbeta and 13 Jbeta primers were used in PCR. Using immunoSEQ multiplex PCR, the repertoire was profiled, and TCRdb retains in-frame clones only, with some absent. The sample carries hundreds of thousands of clones, roughly 80% recorded once. Study results and limitations: In an earlier analysis, most TCR beta V segments were productive about 87% or about 30% of the time.

This chain joins TRBV2 and TRBJ2-1; D remains ambiguous. The sequenced sample was PBMCs. The clonotype was recovered from a man in his forties in good health and CMV-seropositive. CDR3 nucleotide sequence: TGTGCCAGCAGTGAAGGGGCGACGGAGCAGTTCTTC. This encodes CASSEGATEQFF.